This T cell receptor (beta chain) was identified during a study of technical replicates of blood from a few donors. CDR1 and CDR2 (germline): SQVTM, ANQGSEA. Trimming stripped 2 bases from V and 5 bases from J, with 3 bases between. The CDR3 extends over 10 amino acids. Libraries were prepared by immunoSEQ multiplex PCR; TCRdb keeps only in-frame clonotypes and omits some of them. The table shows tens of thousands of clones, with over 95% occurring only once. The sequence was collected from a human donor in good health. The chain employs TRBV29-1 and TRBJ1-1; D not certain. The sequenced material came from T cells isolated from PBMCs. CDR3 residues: CSVETTEAFF. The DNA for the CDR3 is TGCAGCGTTGAAACTACTGAAGCTTTCTTT. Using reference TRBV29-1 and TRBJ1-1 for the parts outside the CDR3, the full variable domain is SAVISQKPSRDICQRGTSLTIQCQVDSQVTMMFWYRQQPGQSLTLIATANQGSEATYESGFVIDKFPISRPNLTFSTLTVSNMSPEDSSIYLCSVETTEAFFGQGTRLTVV.